This T cell receptor (beta chain) was observed in a study of beta chain features in type 1 diabetes. Study-level points and caveats: Whatever favoring of shorter templates PCR might show would apply equally to patients and controls. Among all four CD4+ subsets, Type 1 diabetes patients had TCRB CDR3s that were moderately but significantly shorter.

As for this clone: Its antigen is not identified.

Expressed TCRB transcripts got sequenced, as all isolated RNA was reverse transcribed. Here immunoSEQ multiplex PCR was the method, and the copy in TCRdb shows in-frame clones only, minus some. The sample has around 200,000 clones, around 13% seen once. Source material: central memory CD4+ T cells from blood. The sequence was collected from a woman aged 18-35 years in good health.

The DNA for the CDR3 is TGTGCCAGCAGCTTAGGCGGGACTACCTCCTACGAGCAGTACTTC. Its protein product is CASSLGGTTSYEQYF. This chain connects TRBV7-3 to TRBJ2-7, with 7 bases aligning to TRBD2. The CDR3 runs 15 residues. Trimming removed 2 bases from V and 0 bases from J; junction bases left unmatched: 4. Germline assignment: CDR1 SGHTA and CDR2 FQGTGA. The whole variable domain, remainder taken from reference TRBV7-3 and TRBJ2-7, is GAGVSQTPSNKVTEKGKYVELRCDPISGHTALYWYRQSLGQGPEFLIYFQGTGAADDSGLPNDRFFAVRPEGSVSTLKIQRTERGDSAVYLCASSLGGTTSYEQYFGPGTRLTVT.